This T cell receptor (beta chain) was recorded in a study of T-cell memory formation after mild COVID-19 (dated by TCRdb to 2020 to 2023). Context from the whole study: TCR sequence clusters from the two donors were found to be largely donor specific. Longitudinal TCRalpha and TCRbeta repertoire sequencing tracked T-cell clones expanding and contracting after mild COVID-19 in two donors. The cohort was made up of two young adult volunteers, one female and one male, who were previously healthy. What the research found in general, with its limitations: Some responding clones were detected in pre-infection memory, which suggested that pre-existing cross-reactive memory T cells had joined the SARS-CoV-2 response. The second-wave clones that peaked on day 37 were not confirmed to be SARS-CoV-2 specific. The study included only a couple of mild cases, and larger cohorts that include severe cases with pre-infection samples were judged to be necessary. From day 15 to 85, contracting clones showed balanced CD4/CD8 phenotypes, whereas a second wave of clones that expanded from day 15 to 37 leaned towards CD4+. Contracting CD4+ clones were found mainly in CM and EM memory subsets, while CD8+ clones were enriched in EMRA.

Ficoll-Paque density gradient centrifugation was the method used to isolate PBMCs. A word on this clonotype: The clone's antigen remains unknown. No per-base quality is available; no much larger clone lies one base away.

For CDR1 and CDR2, the germline V gene lists MGHRA and YSYEKL. From V the trimming removes 1 base and from J it removes 5 bases, while the gene matches leave 3 bases of the junction unaccounted for. The CDR3 goes from the cysteine to the phenylalanine over 15 residues. CDR3 DNA only is kept here, 45 bases in frame from base 1. Sequencing relied on an Illumina NovaSeq 6000. Using 5'RACE with constant-segment primers, TCRalpha and TCRbeta cDNA libraries were constructed, with sample barcodes and unique molecular identifiers added in the process. RNA was extracted from every sample with Trizol reagent. The libraries were amplified in two PCR steps, and the second step added a second sample barcode and Illumina TruSeq adapters. Sequencing of the libraries was done on an Illumina NovaSeq, producing 2 x 150 bp paired-end reads. In the source study's methods: Reads were demultiplexed and collapsed into UMI-guided consensus sequences with migec v1.2.7. With mixcr v2.1.11, UMI consensuses were aligned to TRA and TRB V and J templates and assembled into clonotypes. A clonotype was counted as expanded or contracted only if both edgeR and NoisET called the change significant, with noise models trained on biological replicates. For edgeR calls, the cutoffs were a false discovery rate-adjusted p below 0.01 and a log2 fold-change threshold of 1. PCA with hierarchical clustering of max-normalized trajectories of the 1000 most abundant clonotypes was used as exploratory dynamics analysis. The CD4 or CD8 phenotype of responding clones was assigned using the separately sequenced CD4+ and CD8+ repertoires. In TCRdb, the public reads were trimmed at Q25 with fastp and aligned with MiXCR, with productive beta chains retained. Identical CDR3 protein sequences are pooled into one entry, listed with their most common genes and DNA. V and J calls and clone size were set by TCRdb, not the authors. The sample table shows 300,000 or so distinct CDR3 sequences, and roughly 15% are seen once. Roughly 22% of the sample belongs to the ten largest clones.

The sequenced material came from PBMCs or a T cell subset sorted from them (not recorded which). The source is a young man who had mild COVID-19 (a few samples of this study predate the infection). The sample titles of this study are shuffled in the database, so cell type and time point are left out; the donor was told from shared clones. Recombination linked TRBV4-1 to TRBJ2-2, with 8 junctional bases fitting TRBD2. The DNA sequence follows: TGCGCCAGCAGCCAAGCGGGGGGGCCGACCGGGGAGCTGTTTTTT. It translates to CASSQAGGPTGELFF.